The 30 T cell receptor beta chains below come from one sample, sequenced in a study of cytomegalovirus exposure and HLA in healthy donors. 13 Jbeta primers and 60 Vbeta primers were used for the PCR. Profiled with immunoSEQ multiplex PCR; TCRdb holds only in-frame clones, not every one. The sample gives tens of thousands of clones, approximately 81% of which show up once; approximately 5.7% is in the top ten. Source material: PBMCs. All receptors come from a woman aged 45-65 years in good health and CMV-seropositive.

This chain uses TRBV5-5 with TRBJ2-2; 7 bases agree with TRBD2. Trimming removed 1 base from V and 7 bases from J; junction bases left unmatched: 4. CDR3 length equals 14 residues. The germline V gene encodes CDR1 SGHKS and CDR2 YYEKEE (reference sequence). The DNA of the CDR3 is TGTGCCAGCAGCTTGAGGTCTAGCGGCGGGGAGCTGTTTTTT. It codes for CASSLRSSGGELFF.

Concerning this clone itself: The same CDR3 is also encoded by other DNA sequences in this sample. The rearrangement uses TRBV30 and TRBJ2-3; TRBD2 aligns across 13 bases. V was pared by 4 bases and J by 2 bases, with 15 bases of the junction left unmatched. CDR1 is GTSNPN, CDR2 SVGIG, per germline (reference sequence). The CDR3 runs 19 residues. The CDR3 sequence: CAWNLLAGGPTTTTDTQYF. Written as DNA, the CDR3 is TGTGCCTGGAATTTACTAGCGGGGGGGCCCACGACCACCACAGATACGCAGTATTTT.

The chain couples TRBV29-1 to TRBJ2-5; 11 bases map to TRBD1. Germline V gives CDR1 SQVTM, CDR2 ANQGSEA. The CDR3 totals 14 residues. V lost 4 bases to trimming and J lost 5 bases; unmatched junction nucleotides: 6. The DNA for the CDR3 is TGCAGCGTTGCGGGGACAGGGGGTATGGAGACCCAGTACTTC. It translates to CSVAGTGGMETQYF.

This chain connects TRBV13 to TRBJ1-2; 8 nucleotides line up with TRBD1. Germline V gives CDR1 PRHDT, CDR2 FYEKMQ (reference sequence). J gave up 3 bases and V 6 bases, and 3 bases lay outside the gene matches. CDR3 size: 13 residues. CDR3 residues: CASRTTGDYGYTF. CDR3 sequence (DNA): TGTGCCAGCAGAACGACAGGGGACTATGGCTACACCTTC. Drawing the rest from reference TRBV13 and TRBJ1-2, the complete variable domain is AAGVIQSPRHLIKEKRETATLKCYPIPRHDTVYWYQQGPGQDPQFLISFYEKMQSDKGSIPDRFSAQQFSDYHSELNMSSLELGDSALYFCASRTTGDYGYTFGSGTRLTVV.

In this sample, this clone is medium-sized. This chain's CDR3 is CASSLGQGNQPQHF. Written as DNA, the CDR3 is TGTGCCAGCAGTCTCGGACAGGGGAACCAGCCCCAGCATTTT. The genes are TRBV27 and TRBJ1-5, with 9 bases matching TRBD1. The CDR3 has 14 amino acids. Per the germline V gene, CDR1 is MNHEY and CDR2 is SMNVEV (reference sequence). Trimming took 5 bases from V and 7 from J; bases not matched to a gene: 6.

This chain joins TRBV19 and TRBJ2-5, with 9 bases lining up with TRBD1. CDR1 is LNHDA and CDR2 is SQIVND in the germline V gene (reference sequence). This CDR3 comprises 14 residues. The J segment lost 3 bases and the V segment lost 7 bases, leaving 6 bases of the junction unmatched. The CDR3 loop reads CASTPGQGKETQYF. CDR3 in DNA: TGTGCCAGTACCCCGGGACAGGGTAAAGAGACCCAGTACTTC.

This chain links TRBV7-9 with TRBJ2-3, with 9 positions matching TRBD1. Germline assignment: CDR1 SEHNR and CDR2 FQNEAQ (reference sequence). The V segment lost 1 base and the J segment 3 bases; nucleotides outside the gene matches: 5. The CDR3 totals 16 residues. The CDR3 DNA reads TGTGCCAGCAGCTTAGGAGGACAGGGGAGGACAGATACGCAGTATTTT. Protein sequence: CASSLGGQGRTDTQYF.

The chain couples TRBV27 to TRBJ2-7; 7 bases align to TRBD1. After removal of 5 bases from V and 1 base from J, the junction contained 2 bases not matched to a gene. The CDR3 is 13 amino acids. Germline lookup yields CDR1 MNHEY and CDR2 SMNVEV (reference sequence). CDR3 protein: CASSTGESYEQYF. The CDR3 DNA sequence: TGTGCCAGCAGTACAGGGGAGTCCTACGAGCAGTACTTC.

The chain is built from TRBV5-4 and TRBJ1-1, with unresolved D. Trimming removed 2 bases from V and 2 bases from J, with 13 bases in between. The length of the CDR3 is 15 residues. The germline gives CDR1 SGHNT, CDR2 YYREEE (reference sequence). The CDR3 sequence: CASSFEFERNTEAFF. The DNA for the CDR3 is TGTGCCAGCAGCTTTGAGTTTGAGCGCAACACTGAAGCTTTCTTT.

The CDR3 DNA sequence: TGCGCCAGCAGCTTTTCCGGGACAGGGAACACTGAAGCTTTCTTT. It yields the protein CASSFSGTGNTEAFF. This sequence joins TRBV5-1 and TRBJ1-1; 8 bases agree with TRBD1. CDR3 length equals 15 residues. Germline assignment: CDR1 SGHRS and CDR2 YFSETQ. V lost 2 bases and J lost 1; bases outside the gene matches: 4. The variable domain in full, with the rest retrieved from reference TRBV5-1 and TRBJ1-1, is KAGVTQTPRYLIKTRGQQVTLSCSPISGHRSVSWYQQTPGQGLQFLFEYFSETQRNKGNFPGRFSGRQFSNSRSEMNVSTLELGDSALYLCASSFSGTGNTEAFFGQGTRLTVV.

The chain recombines TRBV6-5 with TRBJ2-7, with 7 positions matching TRBD1. The CDR3 has 15 amino acids. CDR1 is MNHEY, CDR2 SVGAGI, per germline. With V trimmed by 0 bases and J by 6 bases, 8 bases remained unmatched. CDR3 sequence (DNA): TGTGCCAGCAGTTACTCGATGACAGGGAGCTCCGAGCAGTACTTC. Translated, it gives CASSYSMTGSSEQYF.

This clone was observed a few times. CDR3 region: CASSFDGQGAPETQYF. The CDR3 nucleotides are TGTGCCAGCAGCTTTGACGGACAGGGGGCGCCGGAGACCCAGTACTTC. This chain joins TRBV11-3 and TRBJ2-5, with 11 positions matching TRBD1. With 3 bases clipped from V and 5 bases from J, the junction kept 8 bases outside the gene matches. In germline, CDR1 is SGHNT, CDR2 YENEEA. This CDR3 has 16 residues. Based on the CDR3 plus reference TRBV11-3 and TRBJ2-5, the full variable domain is EAGVVQSPRYKIIEKKQPVAFWCNPISGHNTLYWYLQNLGQGPELLIRYENEEAVDDSQLPKDRFSAERLKGVDSTLKIQPAELGDSAVYLCASSFDGQGAPETQYFGPGTRLLVL.

The J gene is TRBJ1-4, the V gene TRBV2; no firm D call. The germline CDR1 and CDR2 sequences are SNHLY and FYNNEI. The CDR3 totals 13 residues. Trimming shortened V by 8 bases and J by 2 bases, and 9 bases separated the two germline ends. CDR3 residues: CASGRATNEKLFF. CDR3 nucleotide sequence: TGTGCCAGCGGGAGGGCCACTAATGAAAAACTGTTTTTT. Using reference TRBV2 and TRBJ1-4 for the parts outside the CDR3, the full variable domain is EPEVTQTPSHQVTQMGQEVILRCVPISNHLYFYWYRQILGQKVEFLVSFYNNEISEKSEIFDDQFSVERPDGSNFTLKIRSTKLEDSAMYFCASGRATNEKLFFGSGTQLSVL.

This clone turned up a few times. The chain is built from TRBV7-2 and TRBJ1-2, with a weak D call TRBD1 (6 bases). This CDR3 is 14 amino acids long. CDR1 is SGHTA and CDR2 is FQGNSA in the germline V gene. V was cut by 5 bases and J by 4 bases, with 14 bases left in between. The CDR3, as DNA: TGTGCCAGCAGCCGGGCTACAGGGACCTATGGCTACACCTTC. Translated, it gives CASSRATGTYGYTF.

The chain is built from TRBV15 and TRBJ2-1, with 7 bases lining up with TRBD1. With V trimmed by 5 bases and J by 6 bases, 4 bases remained unmatched. The germline CDR1 and CDR2 sequences are LNHNV and YYDKDF (reference sequence). The CDR3 contains 13 residues. This CDR3 is CATSGRQGNEQFF. Here the CDR3 DNA reads TGTGCCACCAGCGGTAGACAGGGCAATGAGCAGTTCTTC.

V usage is TRBV9 and J usage is TRBJ2-3; perhaps TRBD2 as D (5 bases). CDR1 and CDR2 from the germline V gene are SGDLS and YYNGEE. This CDR3 region has 14 residues. V was pared by 2 bases and J by 1 base, with 8 bases between. CDR3 in amino acids: CASSVEAGTDTQYF. CDR3 in DNA: TGTGCCAGCAGCGTGGAGGCTGGCACAGATACGCAGTATTTT.

This chain links TRBV28 with TRBJ2-7, with D uncertain. The CDR3 is made up of 11 amino acids. Germline V gene sequence: CDR1 MDHEN, CDR2 SYDVKM. Trimming removed 7 bases from V and 7 bases from J, with 11 bases in between. The CDR3 nucleotides read TGTGCCAGCACGTCTATGCGGGAGCAGTACTTC. It codes for CASTSMREQYF.

This clone was observed a handful of times. This chain joins TRBV21-1 and TRBJ2-5; TRBD2, as called in the table, went unchecked against the DNA. TRBV21-1 is described as a pseudogene. This CDR3 spans 17 amino acids. The CDR3 DNA is TGTGCCAGCAGCAGATCTTCGGGACTAGCGGGAGAAGAGACCCAGTACTTC. Its translation: CASSRSSGLAGEETQYF.

The V call is TRBV6-6, the J call TRBJ2-2; tentatively, D is TRBD1 (6 bases). V lost 4 bases and J 2 bases, leaving 8 bases between the germline ends. CDR3 size: 14 residues. Germline CDR1 reads MNHNY; CDR2 reads SVGAGI (reference sequence). The CDR3 spells CASSLGQNTGELFF. Written as DNA, the CDR3 is TGTGCCAGCAGTTTGGGACAAAACACCGGGGAGCTGTTTTTT.

This chain connects TRBV6-6 to TRBJ2-1; weak D call: TRBD2 (5 bases). V lost 2 bases and J lost 6, with 14 bases in between. The V gene's germline CDR1 is MNHNY and CDR2 SVGAGI (reference sequence). This CDR3 has 15 residues. The DNA of the CDR3 is TGTGCCAGCAGTTACACTAGACTGAGTACCAATGAGCAGTTCTTC. This encodes CASSYTRLSTNEQFF.

The rearrangement links TRBV6-1 to TRBJ2-1; 7 bases match TRBD1. The length of the CDR3 is 14 residues. The germline CDR1 and CDR2 sequences are MNHNS and SASEGT. The V segment lost 0 bases and the J segment 8 bases; nucleotides outside the gene matches: 4. CDR3 in amino acids: CASSEAGTVHEQFF. Written as DNA, the CDR3 is TGTGCCAGCAGTGAAGCGGGGACAGTCCATGAGCAGTTCTTC.

This clone appeared a few times. This chain links TRBV11-1 with TRBJ1-1; unclear D gene. The V gene lost 6 bases and the J gene lost 5 bases, with 7 bases spanning the gap. The CDR3 consists of 11 residues. Germline CDR1 reads SGHAT; CDR2 reads FQDESV (reference sequence). CDR3 loop: CASRAGTEAFF. The CDR3 DNA is TGTGCCAGCAGAGCCGGTACTGAAGCTTTCTTT.

This chain connects TRBV6-1 to TRBJ1-1, with a possible D match to TRBD1 (5 bases). V lost 6 bases and J 2 bases, leaving 16 bases between the germline ends. Germline V gene data show CDR1 as MNHNS and CDR2 as SASEGT. The CDR3 has 15 residues. CDR3 sequence (DNA): TGTGCCAGCAGGTGGGGGGTGGAGGGAAACACTGAAGCTTTCTTT. This encodes CASRWGVEGNTEAFF.

Only one count was recorded for this clone. V is TRBV6-5 and J is TRBJ1-1; weak D call: TRBD1 (5 bases). Trimming took 2 bases from V and 1 from J, leaving 11 bases between them. CDR1 and CDR2 from the germline V gene are MNHEY and SVGAGI. The CDR3 has 15 amino acids. The CDR3 DNA follows: TGTGCCAGCAGTTACGGCGGCAGGGCGAACACTGAAGCTTTCTTT. Its translation: CASSYGGRANTEAFF.

J is TRBJ2-3 and V is TRBV11-2; D may be TRBD2 (5 bases). Germline CDR1 and CDR2: SGHAT and FQNNGV. This CDR3 spans 14 amino acids. Deletions cut 5 bases from V and 0 bases from J, with 9 bases between. CDR3 protein: CASSPKRSTDTQYF. The CDR3, as DNA: TGTGCCAGCAGCCCCAAGCGGAGCACAGATACGCAGTATTTT.

The chain links TRBV27 to TRBJ2-2; no definite D call. Trimming took off 8 bases at V and 0 bases at J, with 7 bases between the two ends. Germline V gene lookup returns CDR1 MNHEY and CDR2 SMNVEV (reference sequence). CDR3 length: 13 residues. In nucleotides, the CDR3 is TGTGCCAGCGTGTCCTCGAACACCGGGGAGCTGTTTTTT. Residues: CASVSSNTGELFF.

J is TRBJ2-7 and V is TRBV30; 7 positions match TRBD1. Germline values: CDR1 GTSNPN, CDR2 SVGIG (reference sequence). V was clipped by 5 bases and J by 3 bases; unmatched bases: 1. The CDR3 contains 11 residues. This CDR3 reads CAWGTDYEQYF. CDR3 nucleotide sequence: TGTGCCTGGGGGACAGACTACGAGCAGTACTTC.

The chain employs TRBV6-5 and TRBJ1-1; D perhaps matches TRBD1 (6 bases). The CDR3 is 13 residues long. Trimming removed 11 bases at V and 3 bases at J, with 16 bases between. Germline V gene lookup returns CDR1 MNHEY and CDR2 SVGAGI. The CDR3 is CAAIGTTDTEAFF. CDR3 sequence (DNA): TGTGCCGCAATTGGGACAACCGACACTGAAGCTTTCTTT.

The rearrangement joins TRBV19 to TRBJ1-5, with TRBD1 as a possible D gene (6 bases). CDR3 length: 15 amino acids. CDR1 and CDR2 (germline): LNHDA, SQIVND (reference sequence). V was cut by 7 bases and J by 0 bases, with 13 bases left in between. The CDR3 loop is CASTLDSYSNQPQHF. CDR3 nucleotides: TGTGCCAGTACCCTGGACAGCTATAGCAATCAGCCCCAGCATTTT.

The chain has TRBV29-1 and TRBJ1-1; TRBD1 matches at 8 bases. CDR3 length equals 14 residues. V shed 1 base and J 5 bases; nucleotides not matched to a gene: 6. Germline lookup yields CDR1 SQVTM and CDR2 ANQGSEA. CDR3 coding DNA: TGCAGCGTTGAAGGTCAGGGGGCGTATACTGAAGCTTTCTTT. It is translated as CSVEGQGAYTEAFF.